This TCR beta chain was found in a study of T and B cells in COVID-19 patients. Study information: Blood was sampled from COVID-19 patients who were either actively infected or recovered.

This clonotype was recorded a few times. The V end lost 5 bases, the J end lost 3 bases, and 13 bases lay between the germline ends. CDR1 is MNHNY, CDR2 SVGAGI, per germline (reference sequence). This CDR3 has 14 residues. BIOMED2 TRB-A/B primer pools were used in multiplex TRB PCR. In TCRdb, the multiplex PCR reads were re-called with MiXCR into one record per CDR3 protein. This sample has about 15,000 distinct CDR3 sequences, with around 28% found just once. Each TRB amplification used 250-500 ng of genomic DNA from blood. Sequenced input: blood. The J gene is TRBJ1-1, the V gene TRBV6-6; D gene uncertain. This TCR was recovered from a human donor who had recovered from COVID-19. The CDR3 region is CASSDPGFYTEAFF. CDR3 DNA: TGTGCCAGCAGTGATCCCGGGTTCTACACTGAAGCTTTCTTT.